This T cell receptor (beta chain) was observed in a study of early T cells in non-severe SARS-CoV-2 infection. Study-level background: Chains from this unsorted whole-blood bulk RNA could not be paired.

CDR3 size: 14 residues. Germline V lookup: CDR1 GTSNPN, CDR2 SVGIG (reference sequence). Trimming stripped 2 bases from V and 3 bases from J, with 12 bases between. Findings of the study overall: VDJdb matching favored anti-spike CD8 responses, missing private and CD4 specificities.

This clonotype was found a few times. Its antigen remains unknown. MiXCR was run by TCRdb on the 5' RACE reads, yielding one entry per CDR3 protein. The sample records over 85,000 distinct CDR3 sequences, roughly 17% being singletons. This receptor was obtained from an adult who was a healthcare worker with PCR-confirmed SARS-CoV-2 infection or an uninfected control (not recorded which). This chain uses TRBV30 with TRBJ2-3; D might be TRBD2 (5 bases). The specimen was whole blood. Written as DNA, the CDR3 is TGTGCCTGGAGTAGAAGCGGAGGTACAGATACGCAGTATTTT. It specifies CAWSRSGGTDTQYF.